The 26 T cell receptor beta chains below come from one sample, sequenced in a study of T cell changes during pregnancy in multiple sclerosis. Using immunoSEQ multiplex PCR, the repertoire was profiled, and TCRdb retains in-frame clones only, with some absent. The data contain about 60,000 clones, approximately 90% of them seen just once; the ten biggest clones take up approximately 1.2%. The sequencing used peripheral blood, collected in the second trimester of pregnancy. These receptors were collected from a female donor with multiple sclerosis, enrolled in a pregnancy study.

The chain joins TRBV7-9 to TRBJ1-6; 10 nucleotides match TRBD1. Germline CDR1 is SEHNR and CDR2 is FQNEAQ (reference sequence). V was pared by 2 bases and J by 9 bases, with 10 bases of the junction left unmatched. The CDR3 contains 17 residues. CDR3 amino acids: CASSLYKTGGVSSPLHF. The CDR3 region has the DNA TGTGCCAGCAGCTTATATAAGACAGGGGGCGTGAGTTCACCCCTCCACTTT.

The chain is built from TRBV27 and TRBJ1-1; D is unclear. CDR3 length: 14 amino acids. CDR1 is MNHEY, CDR2 SMNVEV, per germline (reference sequence). Deletions cut 5 bases from V and 4 bases from J, with 14 bases between. Here the CDR3 DNA reads TGTGCCAGCAGTGTGGGCACCGGTGGCACTGAAGCTTTCTTT. It yields the protein CASSVGTGGTEAFF.

This sequence joins TRBV7-9 and TRBJ2-5; D gene unclear. The CDR3 length is 13 residues. CDR1 and CDR2 from the germline V gene are SEHNR and FQNEAQ (reference sequence). V was trimmed by 2 bases and J by 2 bases, leaving 6 bases between them. The CDR3 DNA sequence: TGTGCCAGCAGCTTATGGCAGCAAGAGACCCAGTACTTC. This encodes CASSLWQQETQYF.

About this clone itself: One end of the junction varies from germline; a read error may be responsible. J is TRBJ1-2 and V is TRBV3-1 (or the pseudogene TRBV3-2); D is undetermined. Germline V CDR1 and CDR2: LGHDT, YNNKEL (reference sequence). The CDR3 spans 9 residues. Written as DNA, the CDR3 is TGTGCCAGCACCACTATGATCGCCTTC. It is translated as CASTTMIAF.

V is TRBV23-1 and J is TRBJ1-4, with D tentatively TRBD1 (5 bases). TRBV23-1 qualifies as an ORF whose function is uncertain. Trimming removed 0 bases at V and 8 bases at J, with 22 bases between. The CDR3 runs to 18 residues. CDR3 in DNA: TGCGCCAGCAGTCAATCCCCGGACATCAGGGCCTTTCGAGAAAAACTGTTTTTT. Translating gives CASSQSPDIRAFREKLFF.

The chain employs TRBV5-1 and TRBJ2-1; tentatively, D is TRBD2 (5 bases). CDR1 is SGHRS and CDR2 is YFSETQ in the germline V gene. Trimming stripped 0 bases from V and 14 bases from J, with 15 bases between. This CDR3 has 13 amino acids. CDR3 nucleotides: TGCGCCAGCAGCTTGGCCCGTTTTGGGGAGAAGTTCTTC. This translates into CASSLARFGEKFF.

This clone was picked up a small number of times. The J gene is TRBJ1-5, the V gene TRBV19; 7 nucleotides line up with TRBD1. The CDR3 covers 14 residues. Germline CDR1 and CDR2: LNHDA and SQIVND (reference sequence). The V segment lost 6 bases and the J segment 7 bases; nucleotides outside the gene matches: 9. CDR3 bases: TGTGCCAGTAGCCCGACAGGGATGTGGCAGCCCCAGCATTTT. Amino acids: CASSPTGMWQPQHF.

On this clone: This CDR3 is also generated by other DNA sequences in the sample. The chain joins TRBV5-1 to TRBJ2-7; D is undetermined. Per the germline V gene, CDR1 is SGHRS and CDR2 is YFSETQ. The V and J ends lost 1 base and 2 bases respectively, with 4 bases between them. CDR3 length: 12 residues. CDR3 in amino acids: CASSLTAYEQYF. As DNA, the CDR3 is TGCGCCAGCAGCTTGACAGCCTACGAGCAGTACTTC. The variable domain in full, completed from reference TRBV5-1 and TRBJ2-7, reads KAGVTQTPRYLIKTRGQQVTLSCSPISGHRSVSWYQQTPGQGLQFLFEYFSETQRNKGNFPGRFSGRQFSNSRSEMNVSTLELGDSALYLCASSLTAYEQYFGPGTRLTVT.

The gene calls are TRBV15 and TRBJ1-5, with TRBD1 as a possible D gene (5 bases). This CDR3 is built from 13 residues. V gave up 1 base and J gave up 5 bases, with 6 bases separating them. Germline loops: CDR1 LNHNV, CDR2 YYDKDF (reference sequence). The CDR3 protein is CATSRAGDQPQHF. The CDR3 nucleotides are TGTGCCACCAGCAGAGCGGGGGATCAGCCCCAGCATTTT.

The chain combines TRBV19 with TRBJ2-5; D unclear. The germline V gene has CDR1 LNHDA and CDR2 SQIVND (reference sequence). Trimming took off 3 bases at V and 5 bases at J, with 13 bases between the two ends. CDR3 length: 14 amino acids. The CDR3: CASSIRGTRETQYF. In nucleotides, the CDR3 is TGTGCCAGTAGTATTCGAGGTACGAGGGAGACCCAGTACTTC.

The chain uses TRBV10-3 and TRBJ2-1; 9 bases line up with TRBD1. The ends lost 6 bases at V and 7 bases at J; junction bases unmatched: 10. The CDR3 consists of 15 residues. The germline V gene has CDR1 ENHRY and CDR2 SYGVKD. This chain's CDR3 is CAISVTSGTGNEQFF. In DNA form, the CDR3 reads TGTGCCATCAGCGTAACCTCCGGGACAGGGAATGAGCAGTTCTTC.

The rearrangement links TRBV7-6 to TRBJ1-1, with D tentatively TRBD1 (6 bases). The CDR3 sequence is 15 residues long. CDR1 is SGHVS and CDR2 is FNYEAQ in the germline V gene. Trimming removed 0 bases at V and 4 bases at J, with 12 bases between. As DNA, the CDR3 is TGTGCCAGCAGCTTAGCGGGGGCGGGAGTCACTGAAGCTTTCTTT. This sequence encodes CASSLAGAGVTEAFF. Looking up the rest from reference TRBV7-6 and TRBJ1-1 gives the full variable domain: GAGVSQSPRYKVTKRGQDVALRCDPISGHVSLYWYRQALGQGPEFLTYFNYEAQQDKSGLPNDRFSAERPEGSISTLTIQRTEQRDSAMYRCASSLAGAGVTEAFFGQGTRLTVV.

The chain links TRBV6-1 to TRBJ1-2, with 7 bases identical to TRBD1. Germline V gives CDR1 MNHNS, CDR2 SASEGT. The ends lost 7 bases at V and 4 bases at J; junction bases unmatched: 6. The CDR3 totals 13 residues. As DNA, the CDR3 is TGTGCCAGCACCCACGACAGGGCCTATGGCTACACCTTC. Translating gives CASTHDRAYGYTF.

The rearrangement uses TRBV12-2 and TRBJ2-7; TRBD1, as called in the table, went unchecked against the DNA. TRBV12-2 is a recognized pseudogene. The CDR3 totals 16 residues. Here the CDR3 DNA reads TGTGCAAGTCGCTTAGAGAACAGGGGGCAAGGGGACGAGCAGTACTTC. This translates into CASRLENRGQGDEQYF.

The CDR3, as DNA: TGCGCCAGCAGCTTGGTATGGGGGCCTTATGGCTACACCTTC. It encodes CASSLVWGPYGYTF. V usage is TRBV5-1 and J usage is TRBJ1-2; D perhaps matches TRBD1 (6 bases). Trimming left V 0 bases short and J 5 bases short, with 11 bases between. The CDR3 covers 14 residues. CDR1 is SGHRS, CDR2 YFSETQ, per germline. Variable domain in full (rest from reference TRBV5-1 and TRBJ1-2): KAGVTQTPRYLIKTRGQQVTLSCSPISGHRSVSWYQQTPGQGLQFLFEYFSETQRNKGNFPGRFSGRQFSNSRSEMNVSTLELGDSALYLCASSLVWGPYGYTFGSGTRLTVV.

This sequence joins TRBV7-2 and TRBJ2-7; 7 positions match TRBD2. This CDR3 comprises 18 residues. From germline, CDR1 is SGHTA and CDR2 FQGNSA. With V trimmed by 3 bases and J by 0 bases, 14 bases remained unmatched. The CDR3 spells CASSFLPLAGGGSYEQYF. CDR3 coding DNA: TGTGCCAGCAGCTTCCTCCCCCTTGCCGGCGGGGGCTCCTACGAGCAGTACTTC.

The gene calls are TRBV27 and TRBJ2-7; TRBD1 matches 8 bases. The CDR3 is 15 amino acids. Trimming removed 3 bases from V and 2 bases from J; junction bases left unmatched: 6. The germline CDR1 and CDR2 sequences are MNHEY and SMNVEV (reference sequence). CDR3 sequence (DNA): TGTGCCAGCAGTTTTTTGGACAGGGTGGCCTACGAGCAGTACTTC. Its translation is CASSFLDRVAYEQYF.

The chain carries TRBV19 and TRBJ2-2, with D tentatively TRBD2 (5 bases). Germline V CDR1 and CDR2: LNHDA, SQIVND (reference sequence). This CDR3 has 13 residues. Trimming shortened V by 3 bases and J by 5 bases, and 7 bases separated the two germline ends. CDR3 nucleotides: TGTGCCAGTAGTATCGGGGTTACCGGGGAGCTGTTTTTT. Protein: CASSIGVTGELFF. The variable domain in full, with the rest retrieved from reference TRBV19 and TRBJ2-2, is DGGITQSPKYLFRKEGQNVTLSCEQNLNHDAMYWYRQDPGQGLRLIYYSQIVNDFQKGDIAEGYSVSREKKESFPLTVTSAQKNPTAFYLCASSIGVTGELFFGEGSRLTVL.

The chain is built from TRBV28 and TRBJ1-6; D call uncertain. The germline V gene has CDR1 MDHEN and CDR2 SYDVKM. The CDR3 runs 14 residues. Trimming took 3 bases from V and 7 from J, leaving 10 bases between them. The CDR3 region has the DNA TGTGCCAGCAGTTTGAGGCAGCAAAATTCACCCCTCCACTTT. Its protein is CASSLRQQNSPLHF.

The chain joins TRBV7-9 to TRBJ1-2; perhaps TRBD1 as D (5 bases). Germline V gene lookup returns CDR1 SEHNR and CDR2 FQNEAQ (reference sequence). CDR3 length: 14 residues. V was cut by 5 bases and J by 11 bases, with 21 bases left in between. The chain's CDR3 is CASSHRAQGTDYTF. The CDR3 DNA reads TGTGCCAGCAGCCACCGGGCCCAGGGAACAGATTACACCTTC.

V usage is TRBV7-3 and J usage is TRBJ2-5, with D uncertain. Between the trimmed V and J ends, which lost 1 base and 2 bases, there was a span of 11 bases. CDR1 SGHTA and CDR2 FQGTGA come from the germline V gene. The CDR3 has 15 amino acids. CDR3 region: CASSLIRTEQETQYF. Written as DNA, the CDR3 is TGTGCCAGCAGCTTAATTCGCACAGAACAAGAGACCCAGTACTTC. Complete variable domain (other parts from reference TRBV7-3 and TRBJ2-5): GAGVSQTPSNKVTEKGKYVELRCDPISGHTALYWYRQSLGQGPEFLIYFQGTGAADDSGLPNDRFFAVRPEGSVSTLKIQRTERGDSAVYLCASSLIRTEQETQYFGPGTRLLVL.

The chain is built from TRBV5-4 and TRBJ1-6; possibly TRBD1 for D (6 bases). Germline V gene data show CDR1 as SGHNT and CDR2 as YYREEE (reference sequence). CDR3 length equals 14 residues. The V end lost 1 base, the J end lost 13 bases, and 15 bases lay between the germline ends. In DNA, the CDR3 is TGTGCCAGCAGCTTGTACGGGCGGGGGGCCCCCCTCCACTTT. Its translation: CASSLYGRGAPLHF.

Only one count was recorded for this clone. The chain joins TRBV19 to TRBJ2-3; 10 positions match TRBD2. V lost 6 bases and J lost 5; bases outside the gene matches: 5. The CDR3 covers 14 residues. Germline loops: CDR1 LNHDA, CDR2 SQIVND (reference sequence). The CDR3 DNA follows: TGTGCCAGTAGGACCGGGACTAGCGTAGATACGCAGTATTTT. Translated, it gives CASRTGTSVDTQYF.

The J gene is TRBJ2-6, the V gene TRBV15; tentatively, D is TRBD2 (5 bases). Trimming stripped 1 base from V and 0 bases from J, with 13 bases between. The germline CDR1 and CDR2 sequences are LNHNV and YYDKDF (reference sequence). CDR3 length: 18 residues. As DNA, the CDR3 is TGTGCCACCAGCAGAGTCGAGGGTGGGAGCTCTGGGGCCAACGTCCTGACTTTC. This sequence encodes CATSRVEGGSSGANVLTF.

This chain joins TRBV15 and TRBJ2-3; TRBD1 matches at 10 bases. V gave up 5 bases and J gave up 2 bases; unmatched junction bases: 4. The CDR3 is 15 residues long. Germline V CDR1 and CDR2: LNHNV, YYDKDF (reference sequence). CDR3 region: CATSVGTGATDTQYF. The CDR3 nucleotides are TGTGCCACCAGCGTCGGGACAGGGGCCACAGATACGCAGTATTTT.

The chain links TRBV27 to TRBJ1-1; no clear D gene. The germline V gene encodes CDR1 MNHEY and CDR2 SMNVEV (reference sequence). The CDR3 totals 13 residues. V gave up 7 bases and J gave up 0 bases, with 9 bases separating them. This chain's CDR3 is CASKHSLNTEAFF. The DNA for the CDR3 is TGTGCCAGCAAGCACAGCTTGAACACTGAAGCTTTCTTT.